This paragraph reports one T cell receptor beta chain. The antigen is not known. The data belong to a study of OX40 agonist ivuxolimab in advanced cancers. Study results and limitations: More expanded clones were seen, on average, in CD8+ T cells than in CD4+. Undetermined was the antigen specificity of the expanded peripheral T cells.

Some clones are missing from TCRdb's copy, which holds only in-frame ones; the method was immunoSEQ multiplex PCR. Of about 72,000 clones listed, roughly nine tenths are singletons. Germline CDR1 reads SNHLY; CDR2 reads FYNNEI. V was pared by 4 bases and J by 4 bases, with 7 bases of the junction left unmatched. The CDR3 is 15 residues long. The source is an adult with an advanced solid tumor such as melanoma, head and neck, liver or kidney cancer. The chain couples TRBV2 to TRBJ2-5; 9 bases are a match to TRBD2. This material consisted of CD4+ or CD8+ T cells sorted from blood, taken in a trial of the OX40 agonist ivuxolimab. The CDR3 DNA is TGTGCCAGCAGTGGGCGCGGGAGGGCCGCAGAGACCCAGTACTTC. Translation gives CASSGRGRAAETQYF.